This TCR beta chain originates from a study of cytomegalovirus exposure and HLA in healthy donors. Points on this clone: Its specificity is not known.

Vbeta (60) and Jbeta (13) primers were used in the PCR. Some clones are missing from TCRdb's copy, which holds only in-frame ones; the method was immunoSEQ multiplex PCR. The sample holds 37,000 or so clones; roughly 79% are singletons and the top ten take approximately 8.5%. Findings and limits, study-wide: The records held CMV serostatus as the only immune exposure information. Sequence variants that were highly shared formed a cluster that was likely a sequencing artifact. Presence/absence analyses took donor sequencing depth as roughly uniform. In a later analysis, TCR beta V- and J-gene trimming was associated with a missense DCLRE1C variant.

This CDR3 is 16 amino acids long. The germline gives CDR1 SGHTA, CDR2 FQGNSA. V gave up 5 bases and J gave up 4 bases; unmatched junction bases: 6. This chain uses TRBV7-2 with TRBJ2-3; TRBD2 aligns across 13 bases. The TCR comes from a middle-aged woman in good health and CMV-seronegative. The specimen was PBMCs. Written as DNA, the CDR3 is TGTGCCAGCAGCACACAAACTAGCGGGGGGGCAGATACGCAGTATTTT. Encoded protein: CASSTQTSGGADTQYF. The full variable domain, its missing parts supplied by reference TRBV7-2 and TRBJ2-3, is GAGVSQSPSNKVTEKGKDVELRCDPISGHTALYWYRQSLGQGLEFLIYFQGNSAPDKSGLPSDRFSAERTGGSVSTLTIQRTQQEDSAVYLCASSTQTSGGADTQYFGPGTRLTVL.